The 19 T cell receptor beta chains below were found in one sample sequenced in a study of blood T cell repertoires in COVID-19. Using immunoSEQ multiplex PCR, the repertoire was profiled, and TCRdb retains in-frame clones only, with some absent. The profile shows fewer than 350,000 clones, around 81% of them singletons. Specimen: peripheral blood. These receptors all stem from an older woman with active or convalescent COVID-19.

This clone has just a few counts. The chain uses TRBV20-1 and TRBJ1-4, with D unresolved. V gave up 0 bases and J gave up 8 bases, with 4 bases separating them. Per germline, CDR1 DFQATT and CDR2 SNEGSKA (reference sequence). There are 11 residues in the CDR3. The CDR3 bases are TGCAGTGCTAGAGATCGGGAAAAACTGTTTTTT. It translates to CSARDREKLFF.

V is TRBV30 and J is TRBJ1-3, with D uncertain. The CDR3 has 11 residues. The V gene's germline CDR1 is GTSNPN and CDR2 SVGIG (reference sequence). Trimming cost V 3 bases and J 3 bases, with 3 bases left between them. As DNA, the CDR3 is TGTGCCTGGAGCGTTGGAAACACCATATATTTT. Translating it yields CAWSVGNTIYF. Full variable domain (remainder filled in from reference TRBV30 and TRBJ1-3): SQTIHQWPATLVQPVGSPLSLECTVEGTSNPNLYWYRQAAGRGLQLLFYSVGIGQISSEVPQNLSASRPQDRQFILSSKKLLLSDSGFYLCAWSVGNTIYFGEGSWLTVV.

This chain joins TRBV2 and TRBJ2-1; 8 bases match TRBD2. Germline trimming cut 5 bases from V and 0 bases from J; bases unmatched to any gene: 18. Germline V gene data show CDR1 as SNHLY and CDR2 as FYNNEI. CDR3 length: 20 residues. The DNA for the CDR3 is TGTGCCAGCAGTCTCTCCGGGACTAGAGCCCTGGGCGGCTCCTACAATGAGCAGTTCTTC. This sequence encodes CASSLSGTRALGGSYNEQFF.

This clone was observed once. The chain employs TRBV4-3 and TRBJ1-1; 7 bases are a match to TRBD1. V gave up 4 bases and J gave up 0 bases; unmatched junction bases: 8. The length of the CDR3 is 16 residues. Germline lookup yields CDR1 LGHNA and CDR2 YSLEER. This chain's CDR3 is CASSPGQELMNTEAFF. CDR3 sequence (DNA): TGCGCCAGCAGCCCTGGACAGGAACTAATGAACACTGAAGCTTTCTTT.

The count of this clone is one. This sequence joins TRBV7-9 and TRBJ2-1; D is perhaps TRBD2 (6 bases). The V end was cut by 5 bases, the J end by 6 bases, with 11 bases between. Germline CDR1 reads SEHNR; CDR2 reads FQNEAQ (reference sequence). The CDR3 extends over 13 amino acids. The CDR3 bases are TGTGCCAGCAGCCGGCCCGGGGGCAATGAGCAGTTCTTC. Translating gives CASSRPGGNEQFF.

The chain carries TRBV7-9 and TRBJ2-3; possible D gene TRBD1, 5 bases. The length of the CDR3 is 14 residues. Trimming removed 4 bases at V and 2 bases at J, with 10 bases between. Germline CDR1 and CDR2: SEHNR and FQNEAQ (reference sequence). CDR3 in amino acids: CASSSWGLTDTQYF. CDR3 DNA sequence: TGTGCCAGCAGCTCCTGGGGCCTCACAGATACGCAGTATTTT.

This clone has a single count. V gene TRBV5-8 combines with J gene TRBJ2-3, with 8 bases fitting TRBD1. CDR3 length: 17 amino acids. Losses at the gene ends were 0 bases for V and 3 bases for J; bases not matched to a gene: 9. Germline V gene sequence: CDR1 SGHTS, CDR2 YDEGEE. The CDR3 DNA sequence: TGTGCCAGCAGCTTGGGACAGGGGAGAGGCACAACAGATACGCAGTATTTT. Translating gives CASSLGQGRGTTDTQYF.

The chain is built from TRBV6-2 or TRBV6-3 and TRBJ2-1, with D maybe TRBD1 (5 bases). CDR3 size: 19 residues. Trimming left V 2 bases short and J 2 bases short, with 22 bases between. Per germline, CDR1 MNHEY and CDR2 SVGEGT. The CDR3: CASSYDRPLSPVTYNEQFF. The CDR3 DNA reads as TGTGCCAGCAGTTACGACAGACCGCTCTCTCCGGTCACCTACAATGAGCAGTTCTTC.

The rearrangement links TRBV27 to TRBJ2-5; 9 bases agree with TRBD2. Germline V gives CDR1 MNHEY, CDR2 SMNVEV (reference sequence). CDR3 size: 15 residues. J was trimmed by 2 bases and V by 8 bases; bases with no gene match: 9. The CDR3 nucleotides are TGTGCCAGCGGCTCTGTTGCGGGGGGGCAAGAGACCCAGTACTTC. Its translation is CASGSVAGGQETQYF.

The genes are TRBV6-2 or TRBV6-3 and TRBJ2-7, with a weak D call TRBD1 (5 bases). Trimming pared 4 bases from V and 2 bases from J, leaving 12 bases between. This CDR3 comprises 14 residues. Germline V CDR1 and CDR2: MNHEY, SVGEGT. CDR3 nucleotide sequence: TGTGCCAGCAGTTCTCCCCACAGGACCTACGAGCAGTACTTC. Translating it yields CASSSPHRTYEQYF.

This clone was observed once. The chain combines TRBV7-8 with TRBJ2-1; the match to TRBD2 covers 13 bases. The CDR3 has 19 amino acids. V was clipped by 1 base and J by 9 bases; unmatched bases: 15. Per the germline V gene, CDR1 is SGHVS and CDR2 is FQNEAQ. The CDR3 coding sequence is TGTGCCAGCAGCTTAGTTGAACAGGTTTGGACTAGCGGGGGTAGTGAGCAGTTCTTC. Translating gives CASSLVEQVWTSGGSEQFF. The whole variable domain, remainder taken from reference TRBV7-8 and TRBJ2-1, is GAGVSQSPRYKVAKRGQDVALRCDPISGHVSLFWYQQALGQGPEFLTYFQNEAQLDKSGLPSDRFFAERPEGSVSTLKIQRTQQEDSAVYLCASSLVEQVWTSGGSEQFFGPGTRLTVL.

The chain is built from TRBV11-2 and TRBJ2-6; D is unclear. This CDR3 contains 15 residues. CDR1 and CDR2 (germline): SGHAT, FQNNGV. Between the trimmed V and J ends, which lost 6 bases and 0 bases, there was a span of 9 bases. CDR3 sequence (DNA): TGTGCCAGCAGACGGGTTTACTCTGGGGCCAACGTCCTGACTTTC. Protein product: CASRRVYSGANVLTF.

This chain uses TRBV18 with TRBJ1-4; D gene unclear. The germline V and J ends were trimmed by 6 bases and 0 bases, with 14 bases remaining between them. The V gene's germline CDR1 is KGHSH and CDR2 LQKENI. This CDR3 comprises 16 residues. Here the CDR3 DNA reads TGTGCCAGCTCGCCTTCTCCGGGGACAACTAATGAAAAACTGTTTTTT. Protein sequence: CASSPSPGTTNEKLFF.

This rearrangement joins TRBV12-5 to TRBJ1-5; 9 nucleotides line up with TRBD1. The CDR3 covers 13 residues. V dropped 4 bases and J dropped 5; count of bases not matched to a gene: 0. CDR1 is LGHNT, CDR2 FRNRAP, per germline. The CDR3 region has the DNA TGTGCTAGTGGTTGGACAGGGGATCAGCCCCAGCATTTT. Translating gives CASGWTGDQPQHF.

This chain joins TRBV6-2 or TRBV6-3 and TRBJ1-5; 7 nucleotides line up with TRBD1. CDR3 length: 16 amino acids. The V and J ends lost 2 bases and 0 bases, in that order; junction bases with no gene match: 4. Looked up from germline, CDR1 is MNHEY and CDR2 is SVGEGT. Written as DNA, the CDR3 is TGTGCCAGCAGTTACCCGGGACAGTATAGCAATCAGCCCCAGCATTTT. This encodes CASSYPGQYSNQPQHF.

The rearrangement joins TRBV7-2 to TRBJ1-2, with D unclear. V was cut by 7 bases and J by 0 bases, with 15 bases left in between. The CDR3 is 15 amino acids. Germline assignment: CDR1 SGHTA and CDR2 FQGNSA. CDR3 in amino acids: CASIPLGIANYGYTF. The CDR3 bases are TGTGCCAGCATCCCACTGGGCATAGCTAACTATGGCTACACCTTC. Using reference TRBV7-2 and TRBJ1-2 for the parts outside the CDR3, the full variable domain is GAGVSQSPSNKVTEKGKDVELRCDPISGHTALYWYRQSLGQGLEFLIYFQGNSAPDKSGLPSDRFSAERTGGSVSTLTIQRTQQEDSAVYLCASIPLGIANYGYTFGSGTRLTVV.

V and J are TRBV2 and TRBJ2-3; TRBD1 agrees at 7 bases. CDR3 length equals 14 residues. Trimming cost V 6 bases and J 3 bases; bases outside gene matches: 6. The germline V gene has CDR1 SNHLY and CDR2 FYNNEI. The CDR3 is CASRDREVTDTQYF. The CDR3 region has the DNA TGTGCCAGCAGAGACAGGGAAGTGACAGATACGCAGTATTTT.

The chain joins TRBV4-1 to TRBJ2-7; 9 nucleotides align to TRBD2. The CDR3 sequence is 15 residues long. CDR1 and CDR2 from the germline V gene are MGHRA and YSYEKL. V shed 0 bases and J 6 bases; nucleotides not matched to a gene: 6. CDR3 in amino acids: CASSQDSSGGFEQYF. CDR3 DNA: TGCGCCAGCAGCCAAGACAGTAGCGGGGGATTCGAGCAGTACTTC.

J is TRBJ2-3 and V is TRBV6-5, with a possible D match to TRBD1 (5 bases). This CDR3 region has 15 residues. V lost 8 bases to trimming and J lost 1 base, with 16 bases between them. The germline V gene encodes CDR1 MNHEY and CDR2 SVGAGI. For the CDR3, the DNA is TGTGCCAGCCGGCTTGTGGGGCGTGGCACAGATACGCAGTATTTT. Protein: CASRLVGRGTDTQYF.